The 25 T cell receptor beta chains reported below all come from one sample, sequenced in a study of CD8+ T cells in alopecia areata. As the sequencing template, cDNA was produced by extracting RNA and reverse transcribing it. Repertoires were generated with immunoSEQ multiplex PCR, while TCRdb's copy carries only in-frame clones and drops some. The repertoire holds around 20,000 clones, with roughly 62% as singletons. CD4+ cells obtained from five patients were subjected to sorting into CD25+CD127- cells. Sequencing was done on a sample of CD4+ Tregs sorted from blood. These TCRs come from a human donor with alopecia areata.

The gene calls are TRBV21-1 and TRBJ1-1. TRBV21-1 constitutes a pseudogene. The CDR3 covers 14 residues. CDR3: CASSKMEENTEAFF. Written as DNA, the CDR3 is TGTGCCAGCAGTAAGATGGAAGAGAACACTGAAGCTTTCTTT.

This CDR3 reads CASSLEQGYPEAFF. For the CDR3, the DNA is TGCGCCAGCAGCTTGGAGCAGGGCTATCCTGAAGCTTTCTTT. V usage is TRBV5-1 and J usage is TRBJ1-1; D perhaps matches TRBD1 (5 bases). The CDR3 is 14 amino acids. Trimming left V 0 bases short and J 6 bases short, with 12 bases between. Germline assignment: CDR1 SGHRS and CDR2 YFSETQ.

The chain recombines TRBV1 with TRBJ2-3; TRBD1, the table's D call, was not compared with the DNA. TRBV1 is marked as a pseudogene. The CDR3 has 20 amino acids. The CDR3 here is CTSSQDMATDPPFHTDTQYF. The CDR3 bases are TGCACCAGCAGCCAAGATATGGCGACAGATCCTCCCTTCCACACAGATACGCAGTATTTT.

This chain uses TRBV7-8 with TRBJ2-7; 8 bases match TRBD2. The CDR3 is 12 residues long. Germline-derived CDR1 and CDR2 are SGHVS and FQNEAQ. J gave up 6 bases and V 8 bases, and 6 bases lay outside the gene matches. CDR3 sequence: CASEQSGSEQYF. In nucleotides, the CDR3 is TGTGCCAGCGAACAGAGCGGGAGCGAGCAGTACTTC.

The gene calls are TRBV6-5 and TRBJ2-3; D is ambiguous. The CDR3 is 16 amino acids. From germline, CDR1 is MNHEY and CDR2 SVGAGI. V lost 0 bases to trimming and J lost 0 bases, with 10 bases between them. CDR3 in amino acids: CASSYSKAASTDTQYF. The CDR3 nucleotides are TGTGCCAGCAGTTACTCGAAGGCTGCTAGCACAGATACGCAGTATTTT.

In its sample, this clone was seen once. V gene TRBV28 combines with J gene TRBJ2-3; the D gene is possibly TRBD2 (6 bases). Germline V gene data show CDR1 as MDHEN and CDR2 as SYDVKM. This CDR3 is 13 amino acids long. Between the trimmed V and J ends, which lost 4 bases and 6 bases, there was a span of 11 bases. The CDR3 DNA sequence: TGTGCCAGCAGTTGGGGACTTGGGGATACGCAGTATTTT. Amino acids: CASSWGLGDTQYF. Supplemented by reference TRBV28 and TRBJ2-3, the full variable domain reads DVKVTQSSRYLVKRTGEKVFLECVQDMDHENMFWYRQDPGLGLRLIYFSYDVKMKEKGDIPEGYSVSREKKERFSLILESASTNQTSMYLCASSWGLGDTQYFGPGTRLTVL.

This clone was observed a few times. The chain joins TRBV29-1 to TRBJ1-1; D gene uncertain. Germline loops: CDR1 SQVTM, CDR2 ANQGSEA. The ends were cut back, 8 bases at V and 6 bases at J, with 19 bases in the middle. The CDR3 covers 13 residues. CDR3 amino acids: CSIAASGRAEAFF. The DNA for the CDR3 is TGCAGCATCGCAGCCTCCGGGAGGGCTGAAGCTTTCTTT. Variable domain in full (rest from reference TRBV29-1 and TRBJ1-1): SAVISQKPSRDICQRGTSLTIQCQVDSQVTMMFWYRQQPGQSLTLIATANQGSEATYESGFVIDKFPISRPNLTFSTLTVSNMSPEDSSIYLCSIAASGRAEAFFGQGTRLTVV.

This chain links TRBV6-5 with TRBJ2-7; D possibly corresponds to TRBD1 (5 bases). The CDR3 is made up of 14 amino acids. V was clipped by 0 bases and J by 4 bases, with 10 bases between them. Germline-derived CDR1 and CDR2 are MNHEY and SVGAGI. The CDR3 here is CASSYSDRPYEQYF. DNA of the CDR3: TGTGCCAGCAGTTACTCTGACAGACCGTACGAGCAGTACTTC.

The rearrangement uses TRBV7-6 and TRBJ2-1, with D unresolved. Germline V CDR1 and CDR2: SGHVS, FNYEAQ. Trimming pared 9 bases from V and 3 bases from J, leaving 21 bases between. This CDR3 has 16 residues. The CDR3 region has the DNA TGTGCCAGTCGCCCGCGCCCTCCTAATTACTACAATGAGCAGTTCTTC. It encodes CASRPRPPNYYNEQFF.

This clone was seen a handful of times. This chain joins TRBV29-1 and TRBJ2-5; maybe TRBD2 (7 bases). Trimming pared 6 bases from V and 1 base from J, leaving 9 bases between. Germline V gene lookup returns CDR1 SQVTM and CDR2 ANQGSEA. The CDR3 sequence is 12 residues long. The DNA for the CDR3 is TGCAGCGTCCGGGGGGCCCAAGAGACCCAGTACTTC. It encodes CSVRGAQETQYF.

The chain employs TRBV5-1 and TRBJ2-3; 9 bases fit TRBD2. The CDR3 is made up of 15 amino acids. V shed 4 bases, J shed 6 bases, and the junction held 9 bases outside the gene matches. The germline V gene has CDR1 SGHRS and CDR2 YFSETQ. The CDR3 sequence: CASSTLAGSGDTQYF. The DNA for the CDR3 is TGCGCCAGCAGCACCCTAGCGGGGTCCGGGGATACGCAGTATTTT. The full variable domain, completed using reference TRBV5-1 and TRBJ2-3, is KAGVTQTPRYLIKTRGQQVTLSCSPISGHRSVSWYQQTPGQGLQFLFEYFSETQRNKGNFPGRFSGRQFSNSRSEMNVSTLELGDSALYLCASSTLAGSGDTQYFGPGTRLTVL.

This rearrangement joins TRBV29-1 to TRBJ1-2; D ambiguous. Germline V gene sequence: CDR1 SQVTM, CDR2 ANQGSEA. CDR3 length: 12 amino acids. V lost 3 bases and J 5 bases, leaving 10 bases between the germline ends. Written as DNA, the CDR3 is TGCAGCGTTGATCGTGGGAATTATGGCTACACCTTC. Its protein is CSVDRGNYGYTF. Full variable domain (remainder filled in from reference TRBV29-1 and TRBJ1-2): SAVISQKPSRDICQRGTSLTIQCQVDSQVTMMFWYRQQPGQSLTLIATANQGSEATYESGFVIDKFPISRPNLTFSTLTVSNMSPEDSSIYLCSVDRGNYGYTFGSGTRLTVV.

This clone was counted once. The chain couples TRBV4-3 to TRBJ1-2; D remains unclear. Per the germline V gene, CDR1 is LGHNA and CDR2 is YSLEER. The CDR3 is 12 residues long. Deletions cut 0 bases from V and 7 bases from J, with 6 bases between. The CDR3 sequence: CASSQDDGGYTF. DNA of the CDR3: TGCGCCAGCAGCCAAGATGATGGTGGCTACACCTTC.

V and J are TRBV18 and TRBJ2-3; D possibly corresponds to TRBD2 (5 bases). Trimming stripped 3 bases from V and 1 base from J, with 14 bases between. The CDR3 contains 16 residues. CDR1 KGHSH and CDR2 LQKENI come from the germline V gene. CDR3 protein: CASSPALSGGTDTQYF. Written as DNA, the CDR3 is TGTGCCAGCTCACCGGCCCTATCCGGGGGCACAGATACGCAGTATTTT.

This sequence joins TRBV5-1 and TRBJ1-1; D call uncertain. This CDR3 comprises 12 residues. V gave up 3 bases and J gave up 3 bases, with 6 bases separating them. Germline V gene sequence: CDR1 SGHRS, CDR2 YFSETQ. CDR3 nucleotide sequence: TGCGCCAGCAGCTACGGGGACACTGAAGCTTTCTTT. Translating it yields CASSYGDTEAFF. Supplemented by reference TRBV5-1 and TRBJ1-1, the full variable domain reads KAGVTQTPRYLIKTRGQQVTLSCSPISGHRSVSWYQQTPGQGLQFLFEYFSETQRNKGNFPGRFSGRQFSNSRSEMNVSTLELGDSALYLCASSYGDTEAFFGQGTRLTVV.

This sequence joins TRBV15 and TRBJ2-1; D not resolved. Deletions cut 1 base from V and 0 bases from J, with 16 bases between. Per the germline V gene, CDR1 is LNHNV and CDR2 is YYDKDF (reference sequence). The CDR3 loop spans 18 amino acids. Here the CDR3 DNA reads TGTGCCACCAGCAGAGTAGATAGGTCGACGAGCTCCTACAATGAGCAGTTCTTC. It encodes CATSRVDRSTSSYNEQFF.

CDR3 protein: CASSITGANVLTF. The CDR3 nucleotides read TGTGCCAGTAGTATCACTGGGGCCAACGTCCTGACTTTC. The chain joins TRBV19 to TRBJ2-6; D is unresolved. CDR1 is LNHDA and CDR2 is SQIVND in the germline V gene (reference sequence). This CDR3 contains 13 residues. V lost 3 bases and J lost 2, with 2 bases in between.

The chain couples TRBV19 to TRBJ1-5, with 8 positions matching TRBD1. The CDR3 length is 16 residues. V shed 6 bases, J shed 2 bases, and the junction held 9 bases outside the gene matches. Germline assignment: CDR1 LNHDA and CDR2 SQIVND (reference sequence). CDR3 residues: CASSPRQGTGNQPQHF. As DNA, the CDR3 is TGTGCCAGTAGCCCCCGACAGGGGACTGGCAATCAGCCCCAGCATTTT.

The rearrangement uses TRBV28 and TRBJ2-5, with a tentative D call TRBD2 (6 bases). This CDR3 contains 13 residues. Germline CDR1 reads MDHEN; CDR2 reads SYDVKM. Trimming took 5 bases from V and 4 from J, leaving 11 bases between them. CDR3 sequence (DNA): TGTGCCAGCAGTGGATGGAGGGGAGAGACCCAGTACTTC. It yields the protein CASSGWRGETQYF.

V is TRBV28 and J is TRBJ2-5; D not certain. The germline V gene encodes CDR1 MDHEN and CDR2 SYDVKM. Trimming removed 4 bases from V and 4 bases from J, with 7 bases in between. The CDR3 is made up of 12 amino acids. The CDR3 DNA follows: TGTGCCAGCAGTTCGCTGGGAGAGACCCAGTACTTC. Protein: CASSSLGETQYF. The entire variable domain, with the rest obtained from reference TRBV28 and TRBJ2-5, is as follows: DVKVTQSSRYLVKRTGEKVFLECVQDMDHENMFWYRQDPGLGLRLIYFSYDVKMKEKGDIPEGYSVSREKKERFSLILESASTNQTSMYLCASSSLGETQYFGPGTRLLVL.

The count of this clone is one. V is TRBV2 and J is TRBJ1-2, with D perhaps TRBD1 (6 bases). The CDR3 is 13 residues long. From germline, CDR1 is SNHLY and CDR2 FYNNEI. Deletions cut 5 bases from V and 7 bases from J, with 14 bases between. CDR3 residues: CASSWDMEGGYTF. CDR3 coding DNA: TGTGCCAGCAGTTGGGACATGGAGGGTGGCTACACCTTC.

The chain has TRBV19 and TRBJ1-5; D is perhaps TRBD1 (5 bases). Trimming left V 5 bases short and J 11 bases short, with 19 bases between. The germline CDR1 and CDR2 sequences are LNHDA and SQIVND (reference sequence). There are 14 residues in the CDR3. The CDR3 nucleotides are TGTGCCAGTAGTTCACAGGTAATTGGTTGGACCCAGCATTTT. Encoded protein: CASSSQVIGWTQHF.

This chain connects TRBV29-1 to TRBJ2-6; D is unresolved. V was clipped by 3 bases and J by 4 bases, with 4 bases between them. Germline V gene data show CDR1 as SQVTM and CDR2 as ANQGSEA. This CDR3 is built from 12 residues. The CDR3 here is CSVEEGANVLTF. In DNA form, the CDR3 reads TGCAGCGTTGAGGAAGGGGCCAACGTCCTGACTTTC.

This clone occurred a few times. The V gene is TRBV29-1, the J gene TRBJ2-7; 14 bases line up with TRBD2. CDR1 SQVTM and CDR2 ANQGSEA come from the germline V gene. The CDR3 totals 15 residues. V shed 4 bases, J shed 0 bases, and the junction held 2 bases outside the gene matches. CDR3 DNA sequence: TGCAGCGTTGTAGGGACTAGCGGGAGCTCCTACGAGCAGTACTTC. Protein product: CSVVGTSGSSYEQYF.

This chain uses TRBV7-2 with TRBJ2-1; D ambiguous. There are 12 residues in the CDR3. The V and J ends lost 1 base and 8 bases respectively, with 6 bases between them. The germline V gene encodes CDR1 SGHTA and CDR2 FQGNSA. The CDR3 region is CASSLDVDEQFF. For the CDR3, the DNA is TGTGCCAGCAGCTTAGACGTGGATGAGCAGTTCTTC.